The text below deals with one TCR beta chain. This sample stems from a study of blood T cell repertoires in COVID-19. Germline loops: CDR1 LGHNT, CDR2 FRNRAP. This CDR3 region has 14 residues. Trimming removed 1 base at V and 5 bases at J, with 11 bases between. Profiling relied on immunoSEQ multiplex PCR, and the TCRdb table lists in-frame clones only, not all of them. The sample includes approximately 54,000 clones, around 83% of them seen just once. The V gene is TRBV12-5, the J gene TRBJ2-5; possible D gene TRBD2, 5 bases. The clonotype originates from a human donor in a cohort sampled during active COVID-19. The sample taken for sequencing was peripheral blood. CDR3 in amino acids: CASGLGGSGETQYF. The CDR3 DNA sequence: TGTGCTAGTGGTTTGGGAGGTTCGGGGGAGACCCAGTACTTC. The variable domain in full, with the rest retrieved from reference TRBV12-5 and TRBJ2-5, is DARVTQTPRHKVTEMGQEVTMRCQPILGHNTVFWYRQTMMQGLELLAYFRNRAPLDDSGMPKDRFSAEMPDATLATLKIQPSEPRDSAVYFCASGLGGSGETQYFGPGTRLLVL.